This TCR beta chain stems from a study of technical replicates of blood from a few donors. V was clipped by 5 bases and J by 1 base, with 19 bases between them. This CDR3 contains 16 residues. Germline V gene data show CDR1 as SGHRS and CDR2 as YFSETQ. A single count supports this clone. The repertoire was sequenced with immunoSEQ multiplex PCR; TCRdb's copy has only in-frame clones and lacks some. The sample records under 75,000 clones, just under 95% being singletons. Sequenced sample: T cells isolated from PBMCs. This chain connects TRBV5-1 to TRBJ2-7; tentatively, D is TRBD2 (6 bases). This clonotype originated in a human donor in good health. CDR3 DNA sequence: TGCGCCAGCAGAGGGGTTTCGGGTAGCGGATCCTACGAGCAGTACTTC. Translated: CASRGVSGSGSYEQYF.